This T cell receptor (beta chain) was retrieved from a study of OX40 agonist ivuxolimab in advanced cancers. Details on this clone: Its antigen is unidentified.

Repertoires were generated with immunoSEQ multiplex PCR, while TCRdb's copy carries only in-frame clones and drops some. Among 85,000 to 100,000 clones listed, roughly 95% were seen once. Study-wide results and caveats: Dose levels from 0.1 to 3.0 mg/kg saw CD4+ and CD8+ blood T cells expand clonally by week 6.

The V segment lost 8 bases and the J segment 0 bases; nucleotides outside the gene matches: 4. Germline V gene data show CDR1 as SGHVS and CDR2 as FNYEAQ. The CDR3 covers 15 residues. The chain has TRBV7-6 and TRBJ2-3; 11 nucleotides align to TRBD2. This TCR derives from an adult with an advanced solid tumor such as melanoma, head and neck, liver or kidney cancer. The specimen comprised CD4+ or CD8+ T cells sorted from blood, sampled in a trial of the OX40 agonist ivuxolimab. CDR3: CASATSGGSTDTQYF. The CDR3 bases are TGTGCCAGCGCCACTAGCGGGGGCAGCACAGATACGCAGTATTTT.